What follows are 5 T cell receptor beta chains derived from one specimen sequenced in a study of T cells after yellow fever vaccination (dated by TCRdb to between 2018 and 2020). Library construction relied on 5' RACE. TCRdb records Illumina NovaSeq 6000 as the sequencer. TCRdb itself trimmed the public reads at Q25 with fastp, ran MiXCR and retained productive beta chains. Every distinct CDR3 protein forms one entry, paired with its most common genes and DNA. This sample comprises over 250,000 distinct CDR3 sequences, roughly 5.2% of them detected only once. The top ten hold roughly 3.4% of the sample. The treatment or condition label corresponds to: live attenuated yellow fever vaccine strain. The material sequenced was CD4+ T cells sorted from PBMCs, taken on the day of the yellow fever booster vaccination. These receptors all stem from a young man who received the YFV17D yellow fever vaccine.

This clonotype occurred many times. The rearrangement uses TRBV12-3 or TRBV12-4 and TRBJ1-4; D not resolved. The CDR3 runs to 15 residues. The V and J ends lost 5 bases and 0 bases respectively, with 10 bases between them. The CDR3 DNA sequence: TGTGCCAGCAGTCCCCGGGGAGCAACTAATGAAAAACTGTTTTTT. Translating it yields CASSPRGATNEKLFF.

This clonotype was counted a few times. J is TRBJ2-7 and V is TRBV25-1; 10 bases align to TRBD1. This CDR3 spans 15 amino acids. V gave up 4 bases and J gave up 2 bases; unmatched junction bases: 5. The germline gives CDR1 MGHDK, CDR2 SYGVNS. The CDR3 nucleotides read TGTGCCAGCAGTGGGTGGACAGGGGGGACCTACGAGCAGTACTTC. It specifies CASSGWTGGTYEQYF.

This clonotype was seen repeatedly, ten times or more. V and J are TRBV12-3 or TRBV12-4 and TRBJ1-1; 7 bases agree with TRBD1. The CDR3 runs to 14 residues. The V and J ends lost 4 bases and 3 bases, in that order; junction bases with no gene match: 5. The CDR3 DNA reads TGTGCCAGCAGTTCCACAGGGGTCGACACTGAAGCTTTCTTT. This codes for CASSSTGVDTEAFF.

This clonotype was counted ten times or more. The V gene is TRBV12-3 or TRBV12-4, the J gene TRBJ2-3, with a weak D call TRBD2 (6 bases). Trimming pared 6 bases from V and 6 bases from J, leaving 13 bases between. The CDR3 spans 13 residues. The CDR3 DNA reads TGTGCCAGCAGACGGGGGATGCTTGATACGCAGTATTTT. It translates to CASRRGMLDTQYF.

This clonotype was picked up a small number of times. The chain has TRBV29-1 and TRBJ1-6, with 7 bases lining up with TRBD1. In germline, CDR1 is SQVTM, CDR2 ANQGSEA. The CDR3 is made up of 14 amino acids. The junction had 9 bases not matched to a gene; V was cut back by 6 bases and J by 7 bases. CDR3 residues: CSVRRQGLNSPLHF. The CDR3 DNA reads TGCAGCGTCCGAAGACAGGGTTTGAATTCACCCCTCCACTTT.